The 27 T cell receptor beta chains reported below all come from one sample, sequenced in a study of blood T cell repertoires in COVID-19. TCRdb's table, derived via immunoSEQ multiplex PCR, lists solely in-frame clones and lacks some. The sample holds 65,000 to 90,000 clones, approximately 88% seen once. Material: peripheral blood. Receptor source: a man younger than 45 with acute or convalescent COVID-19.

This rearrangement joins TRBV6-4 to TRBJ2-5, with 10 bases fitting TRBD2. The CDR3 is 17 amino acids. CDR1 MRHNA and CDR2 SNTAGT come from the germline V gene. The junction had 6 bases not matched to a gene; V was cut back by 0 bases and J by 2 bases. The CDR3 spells CASSDSKGLAKQETQYF. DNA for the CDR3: TGTGCCAGCAGTGACTCGAAGGGACTAGCGAAACAAGAGACCCAGTACTTC.

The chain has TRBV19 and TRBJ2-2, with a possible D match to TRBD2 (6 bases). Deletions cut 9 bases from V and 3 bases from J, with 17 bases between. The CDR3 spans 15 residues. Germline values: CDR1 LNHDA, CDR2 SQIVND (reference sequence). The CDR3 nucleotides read TGTGCCAGCATGACGGAGGGCAGCTACACCGGGGAGCTGTTTTTT. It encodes CASMTEGSYTGELFF. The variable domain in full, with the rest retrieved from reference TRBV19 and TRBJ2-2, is DGGITQSPKYLFRKEGQNVTLSCEQNLNHDAMYWYRQDPGQGLRLIYYSQIVNDFQKGDIAEGYSVSREKKESFPLTVTSAQKNPTAFYLCASMTEGSYTGELFFGEGSRLTVL.

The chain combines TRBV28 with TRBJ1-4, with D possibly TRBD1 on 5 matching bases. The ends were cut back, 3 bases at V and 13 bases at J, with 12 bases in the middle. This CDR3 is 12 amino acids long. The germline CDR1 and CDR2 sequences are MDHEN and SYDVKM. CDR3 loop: CASSFGGGGLFF. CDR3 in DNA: TGTGCCAGCAGTTTTGGTGGGGGAGGACTGTTTTTT.

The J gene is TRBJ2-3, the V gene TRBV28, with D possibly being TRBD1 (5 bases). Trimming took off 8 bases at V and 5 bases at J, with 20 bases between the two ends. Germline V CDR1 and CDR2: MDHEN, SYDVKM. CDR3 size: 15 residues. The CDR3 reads CASPPSGRGIDTQYF. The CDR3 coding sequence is TGTGCCAGCCCCCCTTCCGGAAGGGGAATAGATACGCAGTATTTT.

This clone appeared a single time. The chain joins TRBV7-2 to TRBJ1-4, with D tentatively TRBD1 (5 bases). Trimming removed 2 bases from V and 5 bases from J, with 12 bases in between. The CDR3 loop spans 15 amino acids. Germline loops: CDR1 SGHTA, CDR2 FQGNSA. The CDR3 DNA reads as TGTGCCAGCAGCTTAAGACAGAATGGAAATGAAAAACTGTTTTTT. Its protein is CASSLRQNGNEKLFF.

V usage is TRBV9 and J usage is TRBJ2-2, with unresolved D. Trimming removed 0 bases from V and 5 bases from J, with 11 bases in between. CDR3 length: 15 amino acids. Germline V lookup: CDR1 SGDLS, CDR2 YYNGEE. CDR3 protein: CASSVGQTRTGELFF. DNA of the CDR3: TGTGCCAGCAGCGTAGGGCAGACAAGGACCGGGGAGCTGTTTTTT.

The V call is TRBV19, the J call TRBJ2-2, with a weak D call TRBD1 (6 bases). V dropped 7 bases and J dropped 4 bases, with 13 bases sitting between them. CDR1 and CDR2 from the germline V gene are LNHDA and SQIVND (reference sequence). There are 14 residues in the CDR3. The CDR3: CASTGQMGTGELFF. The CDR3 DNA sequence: TGTGCCAGTACTGGACAGATGGGCACCGGGGAGCTGTTTTTT.

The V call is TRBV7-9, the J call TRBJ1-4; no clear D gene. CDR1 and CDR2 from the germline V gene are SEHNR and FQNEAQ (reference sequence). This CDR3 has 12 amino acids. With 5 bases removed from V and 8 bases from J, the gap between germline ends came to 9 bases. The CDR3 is CASSPAGEKLFF. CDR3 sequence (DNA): TGTGCCAGCAGCCCCGCCGGGGAAAAACTGTTTTTT.

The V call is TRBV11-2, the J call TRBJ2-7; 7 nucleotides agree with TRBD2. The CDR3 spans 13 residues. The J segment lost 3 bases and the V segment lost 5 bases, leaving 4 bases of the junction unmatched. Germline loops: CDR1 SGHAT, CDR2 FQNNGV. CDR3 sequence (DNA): TGTGCCAGCAGCCGGGACTACCGCTACGAGCAGTACTTC. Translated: CASSRDYRYEQYF.

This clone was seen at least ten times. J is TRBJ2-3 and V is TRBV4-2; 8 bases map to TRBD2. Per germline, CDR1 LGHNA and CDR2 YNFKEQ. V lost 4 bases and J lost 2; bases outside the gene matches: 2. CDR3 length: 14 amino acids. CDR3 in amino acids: CASSRGLDTDTQYF. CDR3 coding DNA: TGTGCCAGCAGCCGGGGACTAGACACAGATACGCAGTATTTT.

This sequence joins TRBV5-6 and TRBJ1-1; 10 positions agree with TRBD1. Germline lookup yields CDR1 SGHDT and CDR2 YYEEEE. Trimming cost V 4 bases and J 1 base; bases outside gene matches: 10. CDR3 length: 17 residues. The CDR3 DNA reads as TGTGCCAGCAGCCGAGACAGGGGGCGGACTCGGAACACTGAAGCTTTCTTT. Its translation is CASSRDRGRTRNTEAFF.

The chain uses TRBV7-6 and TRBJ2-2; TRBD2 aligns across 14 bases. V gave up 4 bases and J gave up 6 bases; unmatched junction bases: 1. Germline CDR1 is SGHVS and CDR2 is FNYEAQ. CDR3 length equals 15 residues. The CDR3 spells CASSWGLAGAGELFF. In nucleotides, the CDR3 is TGTGCCAGCAGCTGGGGACTAGCGGGAGCCGGGGAGCTGTTTTTT.

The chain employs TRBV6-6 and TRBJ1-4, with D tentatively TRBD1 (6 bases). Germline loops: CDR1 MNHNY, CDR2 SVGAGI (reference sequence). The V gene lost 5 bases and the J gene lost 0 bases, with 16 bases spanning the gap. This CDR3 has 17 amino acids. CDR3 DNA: TGTGCCAGCAGTCCCCGAACCCACAGGGCAACTAATGAAAAACTGTTTTTT. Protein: CASSPRTHRATNEKLFF.

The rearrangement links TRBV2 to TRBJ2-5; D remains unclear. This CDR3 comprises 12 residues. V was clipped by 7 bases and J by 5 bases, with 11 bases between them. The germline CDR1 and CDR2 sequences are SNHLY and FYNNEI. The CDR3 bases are TGTGCCAGCACTCTGTCCCCCGAGACCCAGTACTTC. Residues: CASTLSPETQYF.

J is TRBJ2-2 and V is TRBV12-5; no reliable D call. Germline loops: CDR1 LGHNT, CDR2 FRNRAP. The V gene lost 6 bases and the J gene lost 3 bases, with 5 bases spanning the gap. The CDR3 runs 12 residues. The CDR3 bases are TGTGCTAGTGGCCGGGACACCGGGGAGCTGTTTTTT. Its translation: CASGRDTGELFF.

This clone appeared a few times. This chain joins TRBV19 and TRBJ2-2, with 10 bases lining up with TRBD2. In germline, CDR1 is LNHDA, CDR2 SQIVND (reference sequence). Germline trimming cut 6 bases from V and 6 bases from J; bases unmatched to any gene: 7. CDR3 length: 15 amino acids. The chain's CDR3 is CASRKREGRSGELFF. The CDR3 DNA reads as TGTGCCAGTAGAAAGCGGGAGGGTCGGTCCGGGGAGCTGTTTTTT.

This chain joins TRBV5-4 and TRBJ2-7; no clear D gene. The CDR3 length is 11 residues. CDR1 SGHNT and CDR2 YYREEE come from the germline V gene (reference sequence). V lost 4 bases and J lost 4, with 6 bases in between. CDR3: CASSNQYEQYF. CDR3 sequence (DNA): TGTGCCAGCAGCAACCAGTACGAGCAGTACTTC.

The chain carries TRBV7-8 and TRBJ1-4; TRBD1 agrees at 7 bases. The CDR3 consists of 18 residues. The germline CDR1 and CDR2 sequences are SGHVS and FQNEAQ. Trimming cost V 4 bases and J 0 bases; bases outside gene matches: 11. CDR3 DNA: TGTGCCAGCAGCTCCCCTTTTGGGACAGACGCAACTAATGAAAAACTGTTTTTT. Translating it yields CASSSPFGTDATNEKLFF.

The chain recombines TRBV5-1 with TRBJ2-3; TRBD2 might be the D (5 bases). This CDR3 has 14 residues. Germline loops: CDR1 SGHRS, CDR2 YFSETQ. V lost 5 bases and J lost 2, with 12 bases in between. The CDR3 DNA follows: TGCGCCAGCAGGTCAGGAGGTTACACAGATACGCAGTATTTT. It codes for CASRSGGYTDTQYF.

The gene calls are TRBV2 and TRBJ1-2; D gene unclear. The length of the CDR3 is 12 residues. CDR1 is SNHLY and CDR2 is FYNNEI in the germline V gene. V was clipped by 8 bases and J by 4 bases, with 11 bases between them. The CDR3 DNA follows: TGTGCCAGCCGCGACCGACTCTATGGCTACACCTTC. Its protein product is CASRDRLYGYTF.

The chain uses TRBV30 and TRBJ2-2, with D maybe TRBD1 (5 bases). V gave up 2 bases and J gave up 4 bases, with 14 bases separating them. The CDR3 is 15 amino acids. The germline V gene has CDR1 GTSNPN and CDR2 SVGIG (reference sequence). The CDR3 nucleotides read TGTGCCTGGAGTTCAGGGCTGTCGGGCACCGGGGAGCTGTTTTTT. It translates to CAWSSGLSGTGELFF. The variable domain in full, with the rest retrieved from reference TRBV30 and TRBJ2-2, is SQTIHQWPATLVQPVGSPLSLECTVEGTSNPNLYWYRQAAGRGLQLLFYSVGIGQISSEVPQNLSASRPQDRQFILSSKKLLLSDSGFYLCAWSSGLSGTGELFFGEGSRLTVL.

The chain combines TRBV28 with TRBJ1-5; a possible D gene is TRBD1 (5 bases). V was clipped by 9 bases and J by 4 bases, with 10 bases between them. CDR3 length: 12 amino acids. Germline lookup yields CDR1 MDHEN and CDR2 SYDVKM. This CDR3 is CASRQSNQPQHF. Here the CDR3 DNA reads TGTGCCAGTAGACAGTCAAATCAGCCCCAGCATTTT.

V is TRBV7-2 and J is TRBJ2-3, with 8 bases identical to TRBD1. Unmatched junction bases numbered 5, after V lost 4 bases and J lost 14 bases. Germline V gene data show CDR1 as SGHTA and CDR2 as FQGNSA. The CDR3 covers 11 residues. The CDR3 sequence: CASSSRTGPYF. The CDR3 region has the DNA TGTGCCAGCAGCTCGCGGACAGGGCCGTATTTT.

The chain's CDR3 is CASSLLCGSWKTQYF. The CDR3, as DNA: TGTGCCAGCAGTTTACTTTGCGGGAGCTGGAAGACCCAGTACTTC. This chain links TRBV27 with TRBJ2-5, with 7 bases matching TRBD2. Germline V gives CDR1 MNHEY, CDR2 SMNVEV (reference sequence). This CDR3 is built from 15 residues. The J segment lost 6 bases and the V segment lost 2 bases, leaving 9 bases of the junction unmatched.

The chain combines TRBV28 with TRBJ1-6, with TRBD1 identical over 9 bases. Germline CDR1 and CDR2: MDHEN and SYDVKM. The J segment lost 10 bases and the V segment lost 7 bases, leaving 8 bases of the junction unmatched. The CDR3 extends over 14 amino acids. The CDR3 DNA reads TGTGCCAGCATCCGGGACAGGGTACGCTCACCCCTCCACTTT. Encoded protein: CASIRDRVRSPLHF.

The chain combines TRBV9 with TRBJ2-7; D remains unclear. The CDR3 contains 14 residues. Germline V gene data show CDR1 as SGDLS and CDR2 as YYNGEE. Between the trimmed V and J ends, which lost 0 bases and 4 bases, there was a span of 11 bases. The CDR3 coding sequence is TGTGCCAGCAGCGTAGATAGCAGCCCATACGAGCAGTACTTC. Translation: CASSVDSSPYEQYF.

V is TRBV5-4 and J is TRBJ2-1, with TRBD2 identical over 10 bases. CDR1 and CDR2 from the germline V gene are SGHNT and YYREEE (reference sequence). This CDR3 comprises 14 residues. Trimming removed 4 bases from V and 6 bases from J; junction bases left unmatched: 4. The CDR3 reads CASSGTSEGNEQFF. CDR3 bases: TGTGCCAGCAGCGGGACTAGCGAGGGCAATGAGCAGTTCTTC.